What follows describes a single T cell receptor beta chain. The antigen is unknown. Some clones are missing from TCRdb's copy, which holds only in-frame ones; the method was immunoSEQ multiplex PCR. The table lists about 130,000 clones, 88% of them singletons. The data belong to a study of T cell responses to AZD1222 COVID-19 vaccine. Study-wide results and caveats: Just a handful of people given AZD1222 tested seropositive at baseline. The span of vaccine-associated CD4 TCRs extended across spike, with dominance at 160-218 and 743-854. Among the donors, most were white British and more were female, and clonal diversity was possibly underestimated. Among spike-specific TCRs, nearly half reportedly target unmutated variant regions.

CDR3 length: 15 residues. The sequences come from peripheral blood, collected on day 0 of MenACWY control vaccination. This sequence was found in an adult in good health. The V call is TRBV21-1, the J call TRBJ2-5. TRBV21-1 is shown as a pseudogene. CDR3 region: CASSKLLKQQETQYF. In DNA form, the CDR3 reads TGTGCCAGCAGCAAGCTTTTAAAGCAGCAAGAGACCCAGTACTTC.